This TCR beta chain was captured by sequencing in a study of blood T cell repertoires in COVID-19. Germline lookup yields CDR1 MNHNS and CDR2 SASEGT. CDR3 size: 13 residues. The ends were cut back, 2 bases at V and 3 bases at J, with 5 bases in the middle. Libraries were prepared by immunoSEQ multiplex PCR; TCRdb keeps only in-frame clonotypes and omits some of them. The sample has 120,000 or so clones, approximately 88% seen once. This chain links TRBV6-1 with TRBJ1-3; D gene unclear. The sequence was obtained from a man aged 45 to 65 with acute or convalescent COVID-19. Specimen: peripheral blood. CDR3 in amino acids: CASSEQNGNTIYF. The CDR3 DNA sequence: TGTGCCAGCAGTGAACAGAATGGAAACACCATATATTTT.